The T cell receptor (beta chain) described here comes from a study of blood T cell repertoires in COVID-19 (dated by TCRdb to 2019 to 2021). For context, the study as a whole: Samples from collaborators originated in the United States, Italy and Spain and spanned both the acute and convalescent phases of COVID-19. The prospective study material was composed of cDNA or gDNA derived from T cells, B-cell-depleted T cells, or PBMCs. Deeply sampled blood TCRbeta repertoires from subjects exposed to, actively infected with, or recovered from COVID-19 were included in the dataset. A freely available public database, intended as a resource for researchers studying the immune response to SARS-CoV-2, is where the repertoires were released. Samples came from the ongoing ImmuneRACE study (first 160 participants) plus 1,254 subjects from 6 global collaborators. The sample metadata nearly always contained a de-identified subject ID, COVID-19 status, age in years and sex. Where available, HLA class I and class II types were taken from metadata supplied by the sample provider and were not determined by assay-based typing.

TCRbeta CDR3 regions were amplified from genomic DNA using the immunoSEQ Assay, a bias-controlled multiplex PCR. The source study handled its data this way. Nucleated cell counts per sample were estimated from amplification of reference gene primers within the assay. To quantify the absolute abundance of each unique TCRbeta CDR3 rearrangement, sequence reads were collapsed and filtered. For each sample, productive Simpson clonality was calculated as the square root of Simpson's diversity index over productive rearrangements. Not all clones reach the TCRdb copy of this immuneACCESS table, which keeps in-frame sequences only. Checked studies attribute under half of the gap to unresolved V genes and leave the rest unexplained. Clonal size and the V and J genes are those of that table, whereas D and trimming came from the DNA. In all, the sample holds under 95,000 clones, and roughly 89% of those were seen once. Together, the top ten hold roughly 6.8% of the sample.

The collaborating institutions used their own protocols to collect whole blood in K2EDTA tubes. For TCRbeta analysis, collaborators shipped samples as frozen whole blood, isolated PBMCs, or DNA extracted from either of those sample types. To note about this clone: This clone's antigen is unknown. There are no base qualities to consult, and no much larger clone falls within one base.

Results and caveats for the whole study, not just this receptor: Clinical and demographic metadata were provided uncurated, with the amount varying by source and participant.

V was cut back by 5 bases and J by 1 base, leaving a gap of 11 bases between them. Taken from cysteine to phenylalanine, the CDR3 has 14 residues. The DNA shown is the 42-base CDR3, in frame from base 1. The germline V gene gives CDR1 as MDHEN and CDR2 as SYDVKM. The receptor comes from a woman aged 50 to 65 with acute or convalescent COVID-19. Input material: peripheral blood. The chain joins TRBV28 to TRBJ1-1, with no confidently assigned D gene. The nucleotide sequence is given as TGTGCCAGCAGTCCTCTGATAGAGAACACTGAAGCTTTCTTT. Translated, it reads CASSPLIENTEAFF. Supplemented by the reference TRBV28 and TRBJ1-1 proteins around the CDR3, the complete variable domain is DVKVTQSSRYLVKRTGEKVFLECVQDMDHENMFWYRQDPGLGLRLIYFSYDVKMKEKGDIPEGYSVSREKKERFSLILESASTNQTSMYLCASSPLIENTEAFFGQGTRLTVV.